The sequence of this T cell receptor beta chain was determined in a study of blood T cell repertoires in COVID-19. Looking at the study overall: From T cells, B-cell-depleted T cells, or PBMCs came the material, which was cDNA or gDNA.

Per germline, CDR1 SGDLS and CDR2 YYNGEE. The CDR3 is 14 residues long. V was pared by 3 bases and J by 3 bases, with 6 bases of the junction left unmatched. In the authors' methods: Amplification of reference gene primers was used by the study to estimate nucleated cell counts. Profiled with immunoSEQ multiplex PCR; TCRdb holds only in-frame clones, not every one. V and J calls and clone size are given by that table; D and trimming were obtained from the DNA. Counted here are about 170,000 clones, around 83% occurring once; the ten biggest clones make up roughly 7.3%. The sample was peripheral blood. The TCR was taken from an elderly woman in a cohort sampled during active or convalescent COVID-19. V usage is TRBV9 and J usage is TRBJ2-7; 7 bases are shared with TRBD1. Written as DNA, the CDR3 is TGTGCCAGCAGCGCCCTGGGGACAGACTACGAGCAGTACTTC. Its protein is CASSALGTDYEQYF.